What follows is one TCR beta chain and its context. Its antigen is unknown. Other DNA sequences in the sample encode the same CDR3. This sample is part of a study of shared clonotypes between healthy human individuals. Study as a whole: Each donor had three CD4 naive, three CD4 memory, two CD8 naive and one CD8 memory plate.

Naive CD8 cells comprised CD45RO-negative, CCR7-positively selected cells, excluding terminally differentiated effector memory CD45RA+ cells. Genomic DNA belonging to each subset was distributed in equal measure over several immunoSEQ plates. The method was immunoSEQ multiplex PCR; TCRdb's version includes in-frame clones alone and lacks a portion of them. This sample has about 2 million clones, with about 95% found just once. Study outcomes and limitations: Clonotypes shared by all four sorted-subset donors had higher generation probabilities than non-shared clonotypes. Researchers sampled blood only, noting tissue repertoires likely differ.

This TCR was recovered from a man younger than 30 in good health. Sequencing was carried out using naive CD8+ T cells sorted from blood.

The CDR3 protein is CASSLGQGEGRPQHF. DNA for the CDR3: TGTGCCAGCAGCCTTGGACAGGGCGAAGGTCGGCCCCAGCATTTT. The chain combines TRBV7-9 with TRBJ1-5, with 8 bases lining up with TRBD1. Germline loops: CDR1 SEHNR, CDR2 FQNEAQ (reference sequence). This CDR3 is built from 15 residues. The V gene end was trimmed by 5 bases and the J gene end by 9 bases; junction bases not matched to a gene: 12. Complete variable domain (other parts from reference TRBV7-9 and TRBJ1-5): DTGVSQNPRHKITKRGQNVTFRCDPISEHNRLYWYRQTLGQGPEFLTYFQNEAQLEKSRLLSDRFSAERPKGSFSTLEIQRTEQGDSAMYLCASSLGQGEGRPQHFGDGTRLSIL.